This T cell receptor (beta chain) was identified during a study of CD8 T cells in ankylosing spondylitis. This clonotype has a count of ten or more. Its matching antigen is unknown. Study-level points and caveats: Researchers report that disease-linked clones proved CD8+ and relatively rare in peripheral blood. For ankylosing spondylitis blood, a TCR beta motif of about eight highly homologous variants appeared characteristic.

The germline V and J ends were trimmed by 3 bases and 1 base, with 13 bases remaining between them. The CDR3 is made up of 15 amino acids. Germline CDR1 is SGHTA and CDR2 is FQGNSA. TCR beta libraries were made by quantitative 5'-RACE with molecular barcodes. A single record per CDR3 protein comes from TCRdb applying MiXCR to the 5' RACE reads. The sample records 130,000 to 150,000 distinct CDR3 sequences, approximately 9.2% being singletons. Sequences were obtained from synovial fluid, either unsorted or a sorted T cell fraction (not recorded which). The TCR originated in a male donor with ankylosing spondylitis. The V and J genes are TRBV7-2 and TRBJ2-7, with D possibly matching TRBD1 (5 bases). The CDR3: CASSFGQGVSYEQYF. CDR3 nucleotide sequence: TGTGCCAGCAGCTTCGGGCAGGGTGTTTCCTACGAGCAGTACTTC.